This TCR beta chain was recovered during a study of cytomegalovirus exposure and HLA in healthy donors. PCR employed 60 Vbeta and 13 Jbeta primers. Data came from immunoSEQ multiplex PCR; TCRdb stores just in-frame clones and leaves some out. Of 150,000 to 200,000 clones listed, around 80% are singletons. The receptor comes from a woman in her thirties or forties in good health and CMV-seronegative. What was sequenced was PBMCs.

The DNA for the CDR3 is TGTGCCAGTAGTACGACGACTAGCGGGGGGGCCCAGAGAGAGACCCAGTACTTC. Its protein is CASSTTTSGGAQRETQYF. V and J are TRBV19 and TRBJ2-5; 14 bases fit TRBD2. Germline V gives CDR1 LNHDA, CDR2 SQIVND (reference sequence). The CDR3 is made up of 18 amino acids. V was clipped by 4 bases and J by 4 bases; unmatched bases: 11.